This T cell receptor (beta chain) was sequenced for a study of T cell repertoires in cytomegalovirus infection. This CDR3 has 14 amino acids. Germline V gene data show CDR1 as MDHEN and CDR2 as SYDVKM. Between the trimmed V and J ends, which lost 8 bases and 7 bases, there was a span of 15 bases. This clonotype was seen repeatedly, ten times or more. TCRdb itself ran the reads through MiXCR, one entry per CDR3 protein. The sample records approximately 500,000 distinct CDR3 sequences, 11% being singletons. The chain couples TRBV28 to TRBJ1-6, with D perhaps TRBD1 (6 bases). This clonotype originated in a human donor in good health (CMV status not recorded). Some clones in this sample may be carry-over from other donors' samples. The sequenced material came from PBMCs. The CDR3 DNA is TGTGCCAGCGGCCTGGGGGCCGACAATTCACCCCTCCACTTT. As protein: CASGLGADNSPLHF.